Below are 16 T cell receptor beta chains sequenced from a single sample in a study of technical replicates of blood from a handful of donors. The assay was immunoSEQ multiplex PCR, and TCRdb's table has in-frame clones only and misses some. The sample shows tens of thousands of clones, 95% to 98% of them seen only once. Sequenced input: T cells isolated from PBMCs. These receptors were collected from a human donor in good health.

This clone turned up a few times. The chain joins TRBV5-4 to TRBJ1-3; the D gene is possibly TRBD1 (6 bases). Between the trimmed V and J ends, which lost 4 bases and 6 bases, there was a span of 17 bases. The CDR3 is 15 amino acids. CDR1 SGHNT and CDR2 YYREEE come from the germline V gene (reference sequence). CDR3 residues: CASSRGGNWQNTIYF. The CDR3 DNA reads as TGTGCCAGCAGCAGGGGGGGTAATTGGCAAAACACCATATATTTT.

This chain links TRBV6-1 with TRBJ1-2; D ambiguous. The length of the CDR3 is 13 residues. Trimming removed 2 bases from V and 4 bases from J, with 8 bases in between. CDR1 MNHNS and CDR2 SASEGT come from the germline V gene. The CDR3 DNA follows: TGTGCCAGCAGTGAATCGTCGGTCTATGGCTACACCTTC. This gives the protein CASSESSVYGYTF.

The chain recombines TRBV6-5 with TRBJ2-3; 9 nucleotides line up with TRBD2. Trimming cost V 3 bases and J 6 bases; bases outside gene matches: 7. There are 15 residues in the CDR3. CDR1 and CDR2 from the germline V gene are MNHEY and SVGAGI. CDR3 sequence: CASSYRREGPDTQYF. CDR3 DNA sequence: TGTGCCAGCAGTTATCGGCGGGAGGGCCCCGATACGCAGTATTTT.

V and J are TRBV5-5 and TRBJ2-5, with D perhaps TRBD1 (5 bases). The CDR3 covers 13 residues. The V end was cut by 0 bases, the J end by 4 bases, with 7 bases between. Germline V CDR1 and CDR2: SGHKS, YYEKEE (reference sequence). In DNA, the CDR3 is TGTGCCAGCAGCTTGGTCCAGGGAGAGACCCAGTACTTC. Translation gives CASSLVQGETQYF.

This chain connects TRBV2 to TRBJ2-7; 7 positions agree with TRBD2. The CDR3 loop spans 12 amino acids. CDR1 is SNHLY and CDR2 is FYNNEI in the germline V gene. In nucleotides, the CDR3 is TGTGCACTCGGGGGGAGCTCCTACGAGCAGTACTTC. Residues: CALGGSSYEQYF.

V and J are TRBV19 and TRBJ2-1; 10 nucleotides agree with TRBD2. Germline-derived CDR1 and CDR2 are LNHDA and SQIVND (reference sequence). This CDR3 region has 15 residues. After removal of 3 bases from V and 4 bases from J, the junction contained 3 bases not matched to a gene. The CDR3 DNA sequence: TGTGCCAGTAGTATCGGGACTAGCGAATACAATGAGCAGTTCTTC. It codes for CASSIGTSEYNEQFF.

The V and J genes are TRBV10-3 and TRBJ1-1; 8 bases are a match to TRBD1. The V gene end was trimmed by 8 bases and the J gene end by 0 bases; junction bases not matched to a gene: 5. The CDR3 covers 14 residues. Germline loops: CDR1 ENHRY, CDR2 SYGVKD. The CDR3 reads CAIGRGPVNTEAFF. The CDR3 bases are TGTGCCATCGGCAGGGGGCCGGTGAACACTGAAGCTTTCTTT.

The sample holds one count of this clone. The chain combines TRBV5-1 with TRBJ1-4; D is perhaps TRBD1 (5 bases). Germline loops: CDR1 SGHRS, CDR2 YFSETQ. The CDR3 runs 20 residues. Trimming pared 1 base from V and 0 bases from J, leaving 22 bases between. The CDR3 sequence is CASSLSGASLTGTTNEKLFF. The CDR3 coding sequence is TGCGCCAGCAGCTTGAGCGGGGCATCCTTAACCGGGACAACTAATGAAAAACTGTTTTTT.

The rearrangement joins TRBV29-1 to TRBJ1-1, with D unresolved. With 7 bases removed from V and 5 bases from J, the gap between germline ends came to 17 bases. CDR1 is SQVTM, CDR2 ANQGSEA, per germline. The CDR3 length is 13 residues. In DNA, the CDR3 is TGCAGCGGGGGAGCCGTGCTTGGGACTGAAGCTTTCTTT. Protein: CSGGAVLGTEAFF. Supplemented by reference TRBV29-1 and TRBJ1-1, the full variable domain reads SAVISQKPSRDICQRGTSLTIQCQVDSQVTMMFWYRQQPGQSLTLIATANQGSEATYESGFVIDKFPISRPNLTFSTLTVSNMSPEDSSIYLCSGGAVLGTEAFFGQGTRLTVV.

J is TRBJ1-4 and V is TRBV5-4; 8 bases match TRBD1. The CDR3 is 13 amino acids. The J segment lost 8 bases and the V segment lost 4 bases, leaving 4 bases of the junction unmatched. The germline gives CDR1 SGHNT, CDR2 YYREEE (reference sequence). CDR3 protein: CASSQDREEKLFF. The CDR3 DNA reads TGTGCCAGCAGCCAGGACAGGGAAGAAAAACTGTTTTTT.

V gene TRBV9 combines with J gene TRBJ1-2, with D possibly matching TRBD1 (6 bases). Trimming cost V 2 bases and J 3 bases, with 8 bases left between them. Germline CDR1 SGDLS, CDR2 YYNGEE. The length of the CDR3 is 13 residues. The CDR3 nucleotides are TGTGCCAGCAGCGTGACAGGAGACTATGGCTACACCTTC. Residues: CASSVTGDYGYTF.

The gene calls are TRBV2 and TRBJ2-5, with D possibly being TRBD2 (5 bases). Germline V gene lookup returns CDR1 SNHLY and CDR2 FYNNEI. V lost 8 bases and J 4 bases, leaving 8 bases between the germline ends. The CDR3 is 11 amino acids. In nucleotides, the CDR3 is TGTGCCAGCGAGGGCCGAGAGACCCAGTACTTC. It codes for CASEGRETQYF.

V usage is TRBV7-2 and J usage is TRBJ2-1; D ambiguous. Germline-derived CDR1 and CDR2 are SGHTA and FQGNSA. This CDR3 has 15 residues. Trimming took 0 bases from V and 7 from J, leaving 13 bases between them. Here the CDR3 reads CASSLALSWVNEQFF. CDR3 coding DNA: TGTGCCAGCAGCTTAGCGCTTAGCTGGGTTAATGAGCAGTTCTTC.

The J gene is TRBJ2-7, the V gene TRBV9; 8 nucleotides agree with TRBD2. Germline V gives CDR1 SGDLS, CDR2 YYNGEE. J lost 4 bases, V lost 0 bases, and 0 bases had no gene match. CDR3 length: 13 amino acids. CDR3 amino acids: CASSVGLAYEQYF. CDR3 DNA: TGTGCCAGCAGCGTAGGACTAGCGTACGAGCAGTACTTC.

The chain employs TRBV27 and TRBJ2-3, with 11 bases matching TRBD2. In germline, CDR1 is MNHEY, CDR2 SMNVEV (reference sequence). This CDR3 is built from 17 residues. The V gene end was trimmed by 4 bases and the J gene end by 4 bases; junction bases not matched to a gene: 10. The CDR3 region has the DNA TGTGCCAGCAGTTCGCTCCGACTAGCGGGATATGCAGATACGCAGTATTTT. This sequence encodes CASSSLRLAGYADTQYF.

The chain has TRBV10-3 and TRBJ2-7, with a possible D match to TRBD2 (5 bases). There are 14 residues in the CDR3. Germline CDR1 and CDR2: ENHRY and SYGVKD. V lost 11 bases, J lost 3 bases, and 20 bases lay in between. The CDR3 bases are TGTGCCCCCCGGACTCCCTTACGCATCTACGAGCAGTACTTC. Amino acids: CAPRTPLRIYEQYF.